The 25 T cell receptor beta chains below were found in one sample sequenced in a study of blood T cell repertoires in COVID-19. Data came from immunoSEQ multiplex PCR; TCRdb stores just in-frame clones and leaves some out. The sample holds over 250,000 clones; 70% to 90% are singletons and the top ten take approximately 11%. The sample consisted of peripheral blood. The source is a woman aged 70-85 years with acute or convalescent COVID-19.

The chain carries TRBV27 and TRBJ1-1; no definite D call. The V end lost 3 bases, the J end lost 1 base, and 9 bases lay between the germline ends. The CDR3 is 14 residues long. Per the germline V gene, CDR1 is MNHEY and CDR2 is SMNVEV (reference sequence). CDR3 sequence (DNA): TGTGCCAGCAGTTTTTCGACGGGGAACACTGAAGCTTTCTTT. Translating it yields CASSFSTGNTEAFF.

The chain uses TRBV7-2 and TRBJ2-7, with TRBD1 as a possible D gene (7 bases). The CDR3 is 13 residues long. Trimming removed 3 bases from V and 7 bases from J, with 13 bases in between. Germline assignment: CDR1 SGHTA and CDR2 FQGNSA. The CDR3 spells CASSLEGAQEQYF. CDR3 sequence (DNA): TGTGCCAGCAGCTTGGAGGGGGCGCAGGAGCAGTACTTC.

The chain links TRBV3-1 (or the pseudogene TRBV3-2) to TRBJ1-2; 8 bases are shared with TRBD1. CDR3 length: 13 residues. Germline CDR1 LGHDT, CDR2 YNNKEL (reference sequence). The V and J ends lost 5 bases and 6 bases, in that order; junction bases with no gene match: 5. CDR3 nucleotide sequence: TGTGCCAGCAGCGGACAGGGTCCCAATGGCTACACCTTC. Translation: CASSGQGPNGYTF.

V is TRBV5-1 and J is TRBJ2-7, with 10 bases identical to TRBD1. CDR3 length: 16 amino acids. Germline CDR1 SGHRS, CDR2 YFSETQ. The J segment lost 2 bases and the V segment lost 4 bases, leaving 9 bases of the junction unmatched. CDR3 in DNA: TGCGCCAGCAGCCATCCTCAGGGACAGGGGCCCTACGAGCAGTACTTC. This codes for CASSHPQGQGPYEQYF. Based on the CDR3 plus reference TRBV5-1 and TRBJ2-7, the full variable domain is KAGVTQTPRYLIKTRGQQVTLSCSPISGHRSVSWYQQTPGQGLQFLFEYFSETQRNKGNFPGRFSGRQFSNSRSEMNVSTLELGDSALYLCASSHPQGQGPYEQYFGPGTRLTVT.

This sequence joins TRBV28 and TRBJ1-4; D is undetermined. The V end lost 2 bases, the J end lost 8 bases, and 15 bases lay between the germline ends. CDR3 length: 15 residues. Per germline, CDR1 MDHEN and CDR2 SYDVKM. CDR3 protein: CASSLGPQRVEKLFF. The DNA for the CDR3 is TGTGCCAGCAGTTTAGGGCCCCAGAGAGTCGAAAAACTGTTTTTT.

This rearrangement joins TRBV6-6 to TRBJ2-3; 8 bases map to TRBD2. CDR1 is MNHNY, CDR2 SVGAGI, per germline (reference sequence). With V trimmed by 3 bases and J by 2 bases, 4 bases remained unmatched. The CDR3 runs to 15 residues. CDR3 in DNA: TGTGCCAGCAGTTATCGGGGGGGCGACACAGATACGCAGTATTTT. This gives the protein CASSYRGGDTDTQYF.

The chain couples TRBV3-1 (or the pseudogene TRBV3-2) to TRBJ1-2; D not certain. The CDR3 has 13 residues. CDR1 is LGHDT and CDR2 is YNNKEL in the germline V gene (reference sequence). Trimming took 0 bases from V and 5 from J, leaving 7 bases between them. The CDR3 sequence: CASSQDRVYGYTF. CDR3 DNA: TGTGCCAGCAGCCAAGACCGGGTATATGGCTACACCTTC.

The chain carries TRBV18 and TRBJ2-7; D is possibly TRBD2 (5 bases). The germline V gene encodes CDR1 KGHSH and CDR2 LQKENI. The CDR3 runs to 13 residues. Between the trimmed V and J ends, which lost 2 bases and 6 bases, there was a span of 11 bases. CDR3 DNA: TGTGCCAGCTCACCAATCCGGGGAAGCGAGCAGTACTTC. Its translation: CASSPIRGSEQYF.

The rearrangement joins TRBV6-1 to TRBJ2-3; 8 nucleotides match TRBD1. The CDR3 is 16 residues long. The ends lost 0 bases at V and 5 bases at J; junction bases unmatched: 7. Germline CDR1 is MNHNS and CDR2 is SASEGT. This CDR3 is CASSEAGRGLGDTQYF. CDR3 sequence (DNA): TGTGCCAGCAGTGAAGCCGGCAGGGGGCTTGGAGATACGCAGTATTTT.

The CDR3 coding sequence is TGTGCCAGCAGCCAGTACAGGGGTGTCTATGGCTACACCTTC. As protein: CASSQYRGVYGYTF. The V and J genes are TRBV3-1 (or the pseudogene TRBV3-2) and TRBJ1-2; 7 nucleotides agree with TRBD1. Germline loops: CDR1 LGHDT, CDR2 YNNKEL (reference sequence). The CDR3 is 14 amino acids. V lost 3 bases to trimming and J lost 4 bases; unmatched junction nucleotides: 5.

CDR3 in amino acids: CASSPAAGVNTEAFF. The CDR3 DNA is TGTGCCAGCTCACCGGCGGCCGGGGTGAACACTGAAGCTTTCTTT. The chain joins TRBV18 to TRBJ1-1; D not certain. V lost 3 bases and J 0 bases, leaving 11 bases between the germline ends. The CDR3 is 15 residues long. CDR1 and CDR2 (germline): KGHSH, LQKENI.

V gene TRBV5-1 combines with J gene TRBJ2-1, with D possibly being TRBD2 (5 bases). Trimming cost V 4 bases and J 2 bases, with 13 bases left between them. Germline-derived CDR1 and CDR2 are SGHRS and YFSETQ. The CDR3 length is 15 residues. The CDR3 DNA is TGCGCCAGCAGCCGCAGCCCCGGGACCTACAATGAGCAGTTCTTC. The encoded protein is CASSRSPGTYNEQFF.

The V gene is TRBV5-1, the J gene TRBJ1-4; tentatively, D is TRBD1 (5 bases). V was pared by 5 bases and J by 3 bases, with 14 bases between. This CDR3 contains 15 residues. Germline loops: CDR1 SGHRS, CDR2 YFSETQ. CDR3: CASRDRGASNEKLFF. The CDR3 DNA reads TGCGCCAGCAGGGACCGCGGGGCTTCTAATGAAAAACTGTTTTTT.

The chain has TRBV7-9 and TRBJ1-2, with 8 positions matching TRBD1. The J segment lost 6 bases and the V segment lost 5 bases, leaving 8 bases of the junction unmatched. Germline loops: CDR1 SEHNR, CDR2 FQNEAQ (reference sequence). This CDR3 is 14 amino acids long. The CDR3 region has the DNA TGTGCCAGCAGCCCTTCGACAGGGGTGCATGGCTACACCTTC. This translates into CASSPSTGVHGYTF.

The gene calls are TRBV6-5 and TRBJ1-1, with TRBD1 as a possible D gene (6 bases). The V end was cut by 1 base, the J end by 5 bases, with 11 bases between. Germline V gives CDR1 MNHEY, CDR2 SVGAGI. The CDR3 contains 14 residues. Written as DNA, the CDR3 is TGTGCCAGCAGTTACTTCGACAGGCCTACTGAAGCTTTCTTT. Translated, it gives CASSYFDRPTEAFF.

The genes are TRBV5-4 and TRBJ2-2, with 7 bases fitting TRBD2. Losses at the gene ends were 1 base for V and 6 bases for J; bases not matched to a gene: 9. Germline V gene lookup returns CDR1 SGHNT and CDR2 YYREEE (reference sequence). The CDR3 length is 16 residues. The CDR3 nucleotides are TGTGCCAGCAGCTTGTCCAGCGGGGCTTTCCCCGGGGAGCTGTTTTTT. It codes for CASSLSSGAFPGELFF.

The chain uses TRBV6-5 and TRBJ1-3; 7 nucleotides match TRBD1. Germline V gene lookup returns CDR1 MNHEY and CDR2 SVGAGI. V lost 9 bases and J lost 4; bases outside the gene matches: 6. This CDR3 is built from 13 residues. In nucleotides, the CDR3 is TGTGCCAGTACCGACAGGGTAGGAAACACCATATATTTT. As protein: CASTDRVGNTIYF.

The gene calls are TRBV19 and TRBJ2-1; no clear D. Trimming removed 3 bases at V and 8 bases at J, with 5 bases between. Germline V CDR1 and CDR2: LNHDA, SQIVND (reference sequence). The CDR3 has 11 residues. The CDR3 spells CASSMRDEQFF. In nucleotides, the CDR3 is TGTGCCAGTAGTATGCGCGATGAGCAGTTCTTC.

V usage is TRBV24-1 and J usage is TRBJ2-3; TRBD2 is a possible D gene (6 bases). Germline assignment: CDR1 KGHDR and CDR2 SFDVKD. Between the trimmed V and J ends, which lost 10 bases and 4 bases, there was a span of 17 bases. There are 14 residues in the CDR3. The CDR3 spells CATGETRMSDTQYF. CDR3 nucleotides: TGTGCCACTGGCGAGACTAGGATGTCAGATACGCAGTATTTT.

This clone has a handful of counts. The chain employs TRBV5-6 and TRBJ2-7, with TRBD2 matching 7 bases. Germline CDR1 and CDR2: SGHDT and YYEEEE. There are 16 residues in the CDR3. With V trimmed by 4 bases and J by 0 bases, 10 bases remained unmatched. In DNA, the CDR3 is TGTGCCAGCAGCCCTCCAAGCGGGGAGACCTCCTACGAGCAGTACTTC. This encodes CASSPPSGETSYEQYF. Drawing the rest from reference TRBV5-6 and TRBJ2-7, the complete variable domain is DAGVTQSPTHLIKTRGQQVTLRCSPKSGHDTVSWYQQALGQGPQFIFQYYEEEERQRGNFPDRFSGHQFPNYSSELNVNALLLGDSALYLCASSPPSGETSYEQYFGPGTRLTVT.

The rearrangement links TRBV15 to TRBJ1-4; D may be TRBD1 (5 bases). Germline loops: CDR1 LNHNV, CDR2 YYDKDF (reference sequence). The CDR3 is made up of 13 amino acids. Trimming pared 5 bases from V and 5 bases from J, leaving 9 bases between. In DNA, the CDR3 is TGTGCCACCAGCGGGGGGAGAAATGAAAAACTGTTTTTT. It yields the protein CATSGGRNEKLFF. Together with reference TRBV15 and TRBJ1-4, the CDR3 gives the full variable domain: DAMVIQNPRYQVTQFGKPVTLSCSQTLNHNVMYWYQQKSSQAPKLLFHYYDKDFNNEADTPDNFQSRRPNTSFCFLDIRSPGLGDTAMYLCATSGGRNEKLFFGSGTQLSVL.

The rearrangement joins TRBV7-3 to TRBJ2-7, with TRBD2 matching 9 bases. The CDR3 length is 16 residues. Germline assignment: CDR1 SGHTA and CDR2 FQGTGA. J lost 2 bases, V lost 0 bases, and 5 bases had no gene match. The CDR3 reads CASSLTGASGTYEQYF. In DNA form, the CDR3 reads TGTGCCAGCAGCTTAACAGGTGCTAGCGGGACCTACGAGCAGTACTTC.

The chain uses TRBV15 and TRBJ1-3, with 8 bases identical to TRBD1. The J segment lost 3 bases and the V segment lost 1 base, leaving 2 bases of the junction unmatched. The CDR3 is made up of 15 amino acids. The germline gives CDR1 LNHNV, CDR2 YYDKDF (reference sequence). The chain's CDR3 is CATSRAGGFGNTIYF. The CDR3 DNA reads as TGTGCCACCAGCAGAGCAGGGGGCTTTGGAAACACCATATATTTT.

This chain links TRBV2 with TRBJ2-5; D perhaps matches TRBD1 (6 bases). V dropped 3 bases and J dropped 5 bases, with 13 bases sitting between them. This CDR3 spans 14 amino acids. Germline CDR1 and CDR2: SNHLY and FYNNEI. CDR3 in amino acids: CASSDVGGGETQYF. The CDR3 nucleotides read TGTGCCAGCAGTGACGTTGGGGGCGGGGAGACCCAGTACTTC.

V usage is TRBV24-1 and J usage is TRBJ2-1, with 7 bases fitting TRBD1. Unmatched junction bases numbered 6, after V lost 8 bases and J lost 0 bases. Germline V gene data show CDR1 as KGHDR and CDR2 as SFDVKD. The CDR3 loop spans 15 amino acids. Here the CDR3 DNA reads TGTGCCACCAAACCGACAGGGAGCTCCTACAATGAGCAGTTCTTC. Translated, it gives CATKPTGSSYNEQFF.